This T cell receptor beta chain is drawn from a study of blood T cells in healthy people across ages. A sample-barcoded 5' primer and a J-beta primer mix were used in a second PCR of roughly 6 to 11 cycles. Researchers report that a template-switch adaptor with 12 random nucleotides tagged each cDNA molecule. From the 5' RACE reads, TCRdb called clonotypes with MiXCR, one entry per CDR3 protein. The sample includes over a million distinct CDR3 sequences, under 45% of them seen just once. Germline lookup yields CDR1 SGHDN and CDR2 FVKESK. The length of the CDR3 is 16 residues. Study-wide points: Long-lived donors had more naive CD4+ cells and higher diversity than aged donors.

This clonotype is a singleton in its sample. Its specificity is not known. Sequencing was performed on blood. The V gene is TRBV14, the J gene TRBJ2-4; a weak D match, TRBD1 (6 bases). The end of the DNA is better explained by TRBJ2-7, so the J call may be wrong. The receptor was derived from a woman aged 60-75 years in good health. CDR3 DNA sequence: TGTGCCAGCAGCCCTCGTGAGGGGGTCAGTGGAAACGAGCAGTACTTC. Protein sequence: CASSPREGVSGNEQYF.